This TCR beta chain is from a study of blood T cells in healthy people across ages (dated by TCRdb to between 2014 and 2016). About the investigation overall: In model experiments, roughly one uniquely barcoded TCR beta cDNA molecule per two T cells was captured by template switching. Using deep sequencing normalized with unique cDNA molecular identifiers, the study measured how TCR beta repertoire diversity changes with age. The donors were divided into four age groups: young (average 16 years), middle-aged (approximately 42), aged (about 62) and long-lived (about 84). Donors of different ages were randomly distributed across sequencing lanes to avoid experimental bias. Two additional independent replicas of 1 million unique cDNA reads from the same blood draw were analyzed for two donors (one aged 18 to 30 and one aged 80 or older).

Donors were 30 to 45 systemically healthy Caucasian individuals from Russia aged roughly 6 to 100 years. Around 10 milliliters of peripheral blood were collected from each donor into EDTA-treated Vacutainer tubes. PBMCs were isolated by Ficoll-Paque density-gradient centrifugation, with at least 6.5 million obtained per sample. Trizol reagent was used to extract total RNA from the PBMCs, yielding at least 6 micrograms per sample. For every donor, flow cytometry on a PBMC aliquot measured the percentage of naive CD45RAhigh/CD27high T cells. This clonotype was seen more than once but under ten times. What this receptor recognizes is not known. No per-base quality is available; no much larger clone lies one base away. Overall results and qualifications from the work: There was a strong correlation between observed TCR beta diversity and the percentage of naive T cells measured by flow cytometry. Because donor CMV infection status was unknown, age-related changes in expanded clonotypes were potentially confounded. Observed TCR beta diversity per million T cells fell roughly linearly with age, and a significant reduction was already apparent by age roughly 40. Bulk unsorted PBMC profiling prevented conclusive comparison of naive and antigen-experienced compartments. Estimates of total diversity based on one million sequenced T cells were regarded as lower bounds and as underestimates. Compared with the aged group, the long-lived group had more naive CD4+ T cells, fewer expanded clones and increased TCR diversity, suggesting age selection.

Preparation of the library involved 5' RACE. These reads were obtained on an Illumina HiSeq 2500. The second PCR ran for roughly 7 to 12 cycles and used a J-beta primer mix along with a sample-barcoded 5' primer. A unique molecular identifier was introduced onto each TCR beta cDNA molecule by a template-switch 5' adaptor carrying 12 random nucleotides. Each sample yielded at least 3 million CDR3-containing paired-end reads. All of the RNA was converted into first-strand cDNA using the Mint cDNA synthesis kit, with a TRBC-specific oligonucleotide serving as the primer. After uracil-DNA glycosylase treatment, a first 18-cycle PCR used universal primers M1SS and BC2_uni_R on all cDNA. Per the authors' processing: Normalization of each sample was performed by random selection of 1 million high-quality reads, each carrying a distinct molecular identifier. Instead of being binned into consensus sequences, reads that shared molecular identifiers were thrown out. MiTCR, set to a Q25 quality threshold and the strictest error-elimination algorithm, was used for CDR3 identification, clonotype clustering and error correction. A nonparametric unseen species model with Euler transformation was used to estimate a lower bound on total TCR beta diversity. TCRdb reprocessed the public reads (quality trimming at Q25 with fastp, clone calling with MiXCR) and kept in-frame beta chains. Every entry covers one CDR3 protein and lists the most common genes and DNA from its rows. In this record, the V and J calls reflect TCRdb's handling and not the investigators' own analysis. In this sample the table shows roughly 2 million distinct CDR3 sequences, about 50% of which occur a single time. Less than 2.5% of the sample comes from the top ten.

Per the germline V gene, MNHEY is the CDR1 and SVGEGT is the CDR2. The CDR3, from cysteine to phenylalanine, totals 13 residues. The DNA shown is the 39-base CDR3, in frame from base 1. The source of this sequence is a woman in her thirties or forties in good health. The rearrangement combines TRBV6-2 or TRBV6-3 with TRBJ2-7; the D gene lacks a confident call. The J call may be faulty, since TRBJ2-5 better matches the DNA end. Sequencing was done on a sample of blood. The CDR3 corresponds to CASSLVETETQYF. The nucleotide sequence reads TGTGCCAGCAGCCTAGTCGAGACAGAGACCCAGTACTTC.